This is a list of T cell receptor beta chains from one sample in a study of blood T cell repertoires in COVID-19. The protocol was immunoSEQ multiplex PCR, while the TCRdb copy is restricted to in-frame clones and leaves out a portion. This sample has 250,000 to 300,000 clones, with under 90% found just once. Input material: PBMCs or T cells enriched from blood (not recorded which). The receptors come from a woman aged 50 to 65 who had been exposed to COVID-19. Each CDR3 is given with its conserved first and last residue. The D gene is left open where the match is weak. The size of a clone is reported for some rows only, either as once, few or many, or as a class for expanded clones.

.	TRBD1	TRBV3-1/TRBV3-2	TRBJ2-2	TGTGCCAGCAGCCACTCGGGACAGGGTCGACCCGGGGAGCTGTTTTTT	CASSHSGQGRPGELFF
.	.	TRBV30	TRBJ1-1	TGTGCCTGGATGGCCGGCGGGAACACTGAAGCTTTCTTT	CAWMAGGNTEAFF
.	.	TRBV29-1	TRBJ1-1	TGCAGCGTTGAATTTTCGGGGGATGCTTTCTTT	CSVEFSGDAFF
.	.	TRBV18	TRBJ2-1	TGTGCCAGCTCACCCTACCACGTGGCTAGCTCCTACAATGAGCAGTTCTTC	CASSPYHVASSYNEQFF
.	.	TRBV21-1	TRBJ2-1	TGTGCCAGCAGCACAATCGTGGGACAGGGACCGCATGAGCAGTTCTTC	CASSTIVGQGPHEQFF
.	TRBD2	TRBV19	TRBJ2-1	TGTGCCAGTAGTATAGCTAGCGGGGGGACCACATTATCCTACAATGAGCAGTTCTTC	CASSIASGGTTLSYNEQFF
once	TRBD1	TRBV5-1	TRBJ2-2	TGCGCCAGCAGCTCCGGCGGTGGACAGGACACCGGGGAGCTGTTTTTT	CASSSGGGQDTGELFF
.	.	TRBV19	TRBJ2-7	TGTGCCAGTAGTAGAGGTCAGGGCCCCTACGAGCAGTACTTC	CASSRGQGPYEQYF
.	.	TRBV29-1	TRBJ2-4	TGCAGCGTTGCTACGGTTGCGGTTGTGAGAGCCAAAAACATTCAGTACTTC	CSVATVAVVRAKNIQYF
.	.	TRBV5-4	TRBJ1-2	TGTGCCAGCAGCTTCAACAGGGTGAACTATGGCTACACCTTC	CASSFNRVNYGYTF
.	.	TRBV7-9	TRBJ1-3	TGTGCCAGCAGCGCCGCCGGGTTTGGAAACACCATATATTTT	CASSAAGFGNTIYF
few	.	TRBV6-5	TRBJ1-1	TGTGCCAGCAGTTACCTACAGGGTAACACTGAAGCTTTCTTT	CASSYLQGNTEAFF
.	TRBD2	TRBV28	TRBJ2-3	TGTGCCTATGGCCCGACTAGCGGGGGGCGGGATACGCAGTATTTT	CAYGPTSGGRDTQYF
.	TRBD1	TRBV6-5	TRBJ2-3	TGTGCCAGCACAGACAGGGGAGGCACAGATACGCAGTATTTT	CASTDRGGTDTQYF
.	.	TRBV2	TRBJ2-7	TGTGCCAGCAGTGTTCGACAGGCTTACGAGCAGTACTTC	CASSVRQAYEQYF
.	TRBD1	TRBV5-4	TRBJ2-2	TGTGCCAGCAGCTTGGCTCCGGGACAGGGGGCCGGGGAGCTGTTTTTT	CASSLAPGQGAGELFF
.	TRBD1	TRBV7-9	TRBJ1-5	TGTGCCAGCAGTACAGGGGATCAGCCCCAGCATTTT	CASSTGDQPQHF
.	TRBD1	TRBV9	TRBJ2-7	TGTGCCAGCAGCGCGACCGGACAGGGCGGGTACGAGCAGTACTTC	CASSATGQGGYEQYF
.	.	TRBV7-8	TRBJ1-2	TGTGCCAGCACCCCAATCGGGGGGCCTGGCTACACCTTC	CASTPIGGPGYTF
.	.	TRBV5-6	TRBJ1-2	TGTGCCAGCAGCAGGCGGGGGGGCTCGGGCTACACCTTC	CASSRRGGSGYTF
.	TRBD1	TRBV28	TRBJ1-4	TGTGCCAGCAGTCCTTACAGGGGGACGAATGAAAAACTGTTTTTT	CASSPYRGTNEKLFF
.	TRBD1	TRBV30	TRBJ2-5	TGTGCCTGGAGAGCCACCGGGACAGGGGCGGAGACCCAGTACTTC	CAWRATGTGAETQYF
.	.	TRBV12-3/TRBV12-4	TRBJ2-7	TGTGCCAGCTTGGACAGTAGCTCCTACGAGCAGTACTTC	CASLDSSSYEQYF
.	TRBD2	TRBV5-1	TRBJ2-3	TGCGCCAGCAGCTTGGAGACTAGCGGGGCCACAGATACGCAGTATTTT	CASSLETSGATDTQYF
.	.	TRBV19	TRBJ1-5	TGTGCCAGTAGTGAGGCAGGGCCGATATTTGGCAATCAGCCCCAGCATTTT	CASSEAGPIFGNQPQHF
.	.	TRBV28	TRBJ1-1	TGTGCCAGCAAATCGGGGGGTATCACTGAAGCTTTCTTT	CASKSGGITEAFF
.	TRBD1	TRBV29-1	TRBJ2-3	TGCAGCGCCGCGACAGGGGTCACAGATACGCAGTATTTT	CSAATGVTDTQYF
.	TRBD1	TRBV6-5	TRBJ1-4	TGTGCCAGCAAACAGGGGGCAACTAATGAAAAACTGTTTTTT	CASKQGATNEKLFF
.	.	TRBV24-1	TRBJ2-3	TGTGCCACCAGTGGGCAGTACACAGATACGCAGTATTTT	CATSGQYTDTQYF
few	.	TRBV5-6	TRBJ1-2	TGTGCCAGCAGCTTGGGACTGGGAGCAAATTCCTATGGCTACACCTTC	CASSLGLGANSYGYTF